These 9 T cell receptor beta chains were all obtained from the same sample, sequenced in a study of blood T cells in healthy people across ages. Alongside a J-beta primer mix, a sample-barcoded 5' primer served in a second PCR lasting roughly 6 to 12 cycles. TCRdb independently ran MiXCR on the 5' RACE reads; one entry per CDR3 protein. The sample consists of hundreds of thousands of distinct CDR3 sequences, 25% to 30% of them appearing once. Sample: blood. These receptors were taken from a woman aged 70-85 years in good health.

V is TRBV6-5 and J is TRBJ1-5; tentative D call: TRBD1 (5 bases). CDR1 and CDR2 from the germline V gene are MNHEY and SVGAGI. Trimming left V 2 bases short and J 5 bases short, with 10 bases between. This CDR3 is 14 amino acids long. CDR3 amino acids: CASSYNEGYQPQHF. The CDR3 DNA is TGTGCCAGCAGTTACAATGAGGGGTATCAGCCCCAGCATTTT.

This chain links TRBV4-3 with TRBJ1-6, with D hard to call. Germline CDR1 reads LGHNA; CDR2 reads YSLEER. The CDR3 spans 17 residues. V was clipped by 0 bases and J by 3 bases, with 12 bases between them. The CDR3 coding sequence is TGCGCCAGCAGCCAAGATTACTTGGAAAGCTATAATTCACCCCTCCACTTT. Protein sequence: CASSQDYLESYNSPLHF.

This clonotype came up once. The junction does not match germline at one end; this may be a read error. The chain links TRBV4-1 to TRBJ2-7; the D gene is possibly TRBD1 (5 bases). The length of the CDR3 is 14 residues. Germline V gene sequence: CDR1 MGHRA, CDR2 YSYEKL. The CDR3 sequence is CASGQDRDSYEQYF. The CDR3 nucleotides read TGCGCCAGCGGCCAAGATCGTGACAGCTACGAGCAGTACTTC.

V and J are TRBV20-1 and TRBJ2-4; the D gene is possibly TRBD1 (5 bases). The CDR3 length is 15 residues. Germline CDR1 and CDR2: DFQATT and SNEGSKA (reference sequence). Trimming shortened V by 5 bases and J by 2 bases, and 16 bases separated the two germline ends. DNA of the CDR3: TGCAGTGCTCCGACAGCCCTAACCCCCAAAAACATTCAGTACTTC. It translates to CSAPTALTPKNIQYF.

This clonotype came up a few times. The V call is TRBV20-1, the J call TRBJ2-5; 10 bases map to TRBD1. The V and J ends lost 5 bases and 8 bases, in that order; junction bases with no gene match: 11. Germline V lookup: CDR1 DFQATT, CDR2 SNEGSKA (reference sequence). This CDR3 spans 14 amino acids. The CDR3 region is CSASPGQGTGTQYF. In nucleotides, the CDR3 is TGCAGTGCTTCTCCGGGACAGGGGACGGGAACCCAGTACTTC.

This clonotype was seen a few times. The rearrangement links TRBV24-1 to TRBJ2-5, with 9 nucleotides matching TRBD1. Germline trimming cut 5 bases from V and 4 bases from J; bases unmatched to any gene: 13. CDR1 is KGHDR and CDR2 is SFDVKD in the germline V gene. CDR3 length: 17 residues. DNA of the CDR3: TGTGCCACCAGTGGTGTTGCTCCGGGACAGGGAGCAGAGACCCAGTACTTC. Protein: CATSGVAPGQGAETQYF.

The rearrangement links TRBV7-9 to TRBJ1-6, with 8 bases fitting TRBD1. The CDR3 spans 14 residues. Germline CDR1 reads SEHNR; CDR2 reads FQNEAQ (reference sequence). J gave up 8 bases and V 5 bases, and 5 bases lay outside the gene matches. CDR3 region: CASSASGGHSPLHF. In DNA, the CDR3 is TGTGCCAGCAGCGCCTCAGGGGGCCATTCACCCCTCCACTTT.

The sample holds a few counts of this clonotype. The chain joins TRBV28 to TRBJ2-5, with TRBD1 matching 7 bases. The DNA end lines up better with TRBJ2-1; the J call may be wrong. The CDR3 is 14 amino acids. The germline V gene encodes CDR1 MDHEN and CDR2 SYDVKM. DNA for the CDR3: TGTGCCAGTAAAACCGGGACAGTATACAATGAGCAGTTCTTC. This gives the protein CASKTGTVYNEQFF.

The CDR3 here is CSARDWGGGTDTQYF. The CDR3 nucleotides read TGCAGTGCTAGAGATTGGGGGGGCGGCACAGATACGCAGTATTTT. This chain uses TRBV20-1 with TRBJ2-3; perhaps TRBD2 as D (7 bases). The V gene lost 0 bases and the J gene lost 1 base, with 11 bases spanning the gap. The CDR3 runs 15 residues. CDR1 is DFQATT, CDR2 SNEGSKA, per germline (reference sequence).